Below are 9 T cell receptor beta chains sequenced from a single sample in a study of blood T cells in healthy people across ages. Combining a sample-barcoded 5' primer with a J-beta primer mix, a second PCR ran for about 6 to 11 cycles. TCRdb ran MiXCR on the 5' RACE reads and lists one entry per CDR3 protein. The top ten clones hold roughly 17% of a sample with just under 900,000 distinct CDR3 sequences, under 30% of them seen once. Material: blood. The receptors stem from a woman over 75 in good health.

This clonotype was seen more than once but under ten times. The chain couples TRBV20-1 to TRBJ2-5; 14 positions agree with TRBD2. With V trimmed by 3 bases and J by 5 bases, 5 bases remained unmatched. The CDR3 consists of 15 residues. Germline values: CDR1 DFQATT, CDR2 SNEGSKA (reference sequence). The DNA for the CDR3 is TGCAGTGCTAGGAAGACTAGCGGGAGGGGTGAGACCCAGTACTTC. Protein product: CSARKTSGRGETQYF.

J is TRBJ1-1 and V is TRBV20-1; D is perhaps TRBD1 (5 bases). The V gene lost 3 bases and the J gene lost 7 bases, with 12 bases spanning the gap. Germline CDR1 DFQATT, CDR2 SNEGSKA (reference sequence). The CDR3 loop spans 12 amino acids. The CDR3 spells CSASRGGSEAFF. CDR3 DNA: TGCAGTGCTAGCCGGGGGGGGAGTGAAGCTTTCTTT.

With respect to this clonotype: An end of the junction does not agree with germline; a read error may underlie this. The V gene is TRBV20-1, the J gene TRBJ2-3; 11 nucleotides agree with TRBD2. From germline, CDR1 is DFQATT and CDR2 SNEGSKA (reference sequence). The CDR3 has 16 amino acids. The CDR3 nucleotides are TGCAGTGCTAGAACGGGTAGCGGGGGGGCCACAGATACGCTGTATTTT. Translated: CSARTGSGGATDTLYF.

A few counts support this clonotype. The V and J genes are TRBV5-1 and TRBJ2-2; maybe TRBD2 (5 bases). With 0 bases removed from V and 5 bases from J, the gap between germline ends came to 11 bases. The V gene's germline CDR1 is SGHRS and CDR2 YFSETQ. The CDR3 is 15 amino acids. The CDR3 sequence: CASSLEPRGTGELFF. CDR3 sequence (DNA): TGCGCCAGCAGCTTGGAACCTCGGGGAACCGGGGAGCTGTTTTTT.

The rearrangement uses TRBV30 and TRBJ1-1; tentatively, D is TRBD1 (6 bases). CDR3 length equals 11 residues. V dropped 4 bases and J dropped 11 bases, with 14 bases sitting between them. The V gene's germline CDR1 is GTSNPN and CDR2 SVGIG (reference sequence). CDR3 residues: CAWNGGNGAFF. DNA for the CDR3: TGTGCCTGGAACGGGGGCAACGGCGCTTTCTTT.

The chain recombines TRBV3-1 with TRBJ2-4; TRBD2 might be the D (6 bases). The J call may be mistaken, given a closer DNA end match to TRBJ2-7. The CDR3 is 14 amino acids. The germline V gene has CDR1 LGHDT and CDR2 YNNKEL (reference sequence). The CDR3 region has the DNA TGTGCCAGCAGCTTGGACGGGGGAAGGGACGAGCAGTACTTC. This gives the protein CASSLDGGRDEQYF.

The rearrangement links TRBV5-4 to TRBJ1-2, with D possibly being TRBD1 (5 bases). Trimming cost V 2 bases and J 8 bases, with 13 bases left between them. This CDR3 region has 13 residues. CDR1 and CDR2 from the germline V gene are SGHNT and YYREEE (reference sequence). The CDR3 reads CASSLDSSWGYTF. CDR3 DNA: TGTGCCAGCAGCTTAGACAGCTCCTGGGGCTACACCTTC.

V gene TRBV7-2 combines with J gene TRBJ2-3; 8 bases are a match to TRBD2. This CDR3 spans 16 amino acids. Trimming took 5 bases from V and 5 from J; bases not matched to a gene: 12. The V gene's germline CDR1 is SGHTA and CDR2 FQGNSA. The DNA of the CDR3 is TGTGCCAGCAGCGGAGGCTCGGGGGGGCGATTAGATACGCAGTATTTT. Translation: CASSGGSGGRLDTQYF.

This clonotype has a count of ten or more. The chain couples TRBV11-2 to TRBJ2-5, with D possibly being TRBD1 or TRBD2 (5 bases each). The germline CDR1 and CDR2 sequences are SGHAT and FQNNGV. V lost 5 bases and J 0 bases, leaving 19 bases between the germline ends. This CDR3 contains 17 residues. The DNA of the CDR3 is TGTGCCAGCAGCAAACGCCCGGGGCAAACGTACCAAGAGACCCAGTACTTC. This codes for CASSKRPGQTYQETQYF. The full variable domain, its missing parts supplied by reference TRBV11-2 and TRBJ2-5, is EAGVAQSPRYKIIEKRQSVAFWCNPISGHATLYWYQQILGQGPKLLIQFQNNGVVDDSQLPKDRFSAERLKGVDSTLKIQPAKLEDSAVYLCASSKRPGQTYQETQYFGPGTRLLVL.